Listed below are T cell receptor beta chains from one sample, sequenced in a study of cytomegalovirus exposure and HLA in healthy donors. The repertoire was sequenced with immunoSEQ multiplex PCR; TCRdb's copy has only in-frame clones and lacks some. The sample shows 95,000 to 150,000 clones, roughly 80% of them seen only once. The sequenced sample was PBMCs. These receptor sequences come from a man younger than 45 in good health and CMV-seronegative. Both conserved end residues are part of each CDR3. The D gene is left open where the match is weak. The size of a clone is reported for some rows only, either as once, few or many, or as a class for expanded clones.

length,size,D,V,J,CDR3,DNA
14,few,TRBD1,TRBV30,TRBJ2-2,CAWARGQGTGELFF,TGTGCCTGGGCCAGGGGACAGGGCACCGGGGAGCTGTTTTTT
14,NA,TRBD1,TRBV6-6,TRBJ2-3,CASSSTGGRDTQYF,TGTGCCAGCAGTTCCACAGGGGGCCGGGATACGCAGTATTTT
11,NA,NA,TRBV28,TRBJ1-2,CASSLDSGYTF,TGTGCCAGCAGTTTGGACAGTGGCTACACCTTC
15,NA,TRBD1,TRBV6-5,TRBJ2-3,CASSDRGHGTDTQYF,TGTGCCAGCAGCGACAGGGGGCACGGGACAGATACGCAGTATTTT
14,NA,NA,TRBV6-5,TRBJ1-1,CASALQGRGTEAFF,TGTGCCAGCGCCCTTCAGGGTCGAGGAACTGAAGCTTTCTTT
15,NA,NA,TRBV11-2,TRBJ1-1,CASSLEYQKNTEAFF,TGTGCCAGCAGCTTAGAGTATCAGAAGAACACTGAAGCTTTCTTT
15,NA,NA,TRBV19,TRBJ2-1,CASTPTGSSYNEQFF,TGTGCCAGTACCCCGACGGGGAGCTCCTACAATGAGCAGTTCTTC
13,NA,NA,TRBV19,TRBJ2-7,CASSLQKSYEQYF,TGTGCCAGTAGTTTACAGAAGTCCTACGAGCAGTACTTC
20,NA,TRBD1,TRBV28,TRBJ1-4,CASSLIGIVGQGASNEKLFF,TGTGCCAGCAGTTTAATCGGCATTGTGGGACAGGGGGCTTCTAATGAAAAACTGTTTTTT
14,NA,NA,TRBV11-2,TRBJ1-1,CASRSQGRDTEAFF,TGTGCCAGCAGGTCACAGGGTCGGGACACTGAAGCTTTCTTT
14,once,NA,TRBV19,TRBJ1-1,CASSLTVMNTEAFF,TGTGCCAGTAGTCTCACAGTCATGAACACTGAAGCTTTCTTT